These 10 T cell receptor beta chains share one sample of origin, sequenced in a study of CD8+ T cells in alopecia areata (dated by TCRdb to 2016 to 2019). The time point label here, explained by the study, means: 20 to 30 weeks on oral tofacitinib. The sample's treatment or condition label is to be understood as: oral pan-JAK inhibitor, 5-10 mg twice daily. Library generation was performed with the immunoSEQ multiplex PCR assay. RNA was extracted from all samples and reverse transcribed into cDNA as template for TCR sequencing. Sourced from immuneACCESS, this table was stored by TCRdb with only in-frame sequences that have V and J called. A share of the clones is absent; for the studies checked, an unresolved V gene accounts for under half, and the remainder has no known explanation. Across this sample there are under 350,000 clones, with about 62% seen only once. The top ten constitute more than 1.5% of the sample.

The specimen comprised CD4+ T cells sorted from blood, sampled at week 24, from a patient treated with tofacitinib. These receptors were taken from a human donor with alopecia areata.

The V gene is TRBV7-2, the J gene TRBJ2-1, with a tentative D call TRBD1 (5 bases). Germline-derived CDR1 and CDR2 are SGHTA and FQGNSA. The V gene lost 5 bases and the J gene lost 3 bases, with 20 bases spanning the gap. This CDR3 spans 17 amino acids. The CDR3 DNA reads TGTGCCAGCAGCCCTCAACGGGCTAGGGGCTTCTACAATGAGCAGTTCTTC. Its translation: CASSPQRARGFYNEQFF. Using reference TRBV7-2 and TRBJ2-1 for the parts outside the CDR3, the full variable domain is GAGVSQSPSNKVTEKGKDVELRCDPISGHTALYWYRQSLGQGLEFLIYFQGNSAPDKSGLPSDRFSAERTGGSVSTLTIQRTQQEDSAVYLCASSPQRARGFYNEQFFGPGTRLTVL.

The DNA for the CDR3 is TGTGCCAGCAGCCTAGACATTTACAATTCACCCCTCCACTTT. Translated, it gives CASSLDIYNSPLHF. The chain recombines TRBV7-8 with TRBJ1-6; D remains unclear. Trimming stripped 5 bases from V and 7 bases from J, with 12 bases between. In germline, CDR1 is SGHVS, CDR2 FQNEAQ. This CDR3 region has 14 residues.

This clone was recorded a few times. The chain couples TRBV10-3 to TRBJ2-1, with 8 nucleotides matching TRBD2. After removal of 6 bases from V and 8 bases from J, the junction contained 3 bases not matched to a gene. CDR3 length equals 12 residues. Germline V gene data show CDR1 as ENHRY and CDR2 as SYGVKD. The CDR3 DNA is TGTGCCATCAGCCTGACTAGCGATGAGCAGTTCTTC. It yields the protein CAISLTSDEQFF.

This chain connects TRBV30 to TRBJ2-7; D uncertain. V lost 2 bases, J lost 4 bases, and 6 bases lay in between. Germline CDR1 and CDR2: GTSNPN and SVGIG (reference sequence). The CDR3 runs 11 residues. DNA for the CDR3: TGTGCCTGGAGTTGGCGTTACGAGCAGTACTTC. Translation gives CAWSWRYEQYF.

The chain has TRBV18 and TRBJ2-5; weak D call: TRBD2 (5 bases). Germline V gives CDR1 KGHSH, CDR2 LQKENI. With 3 bases removed from V and 5 bases from J, the gap between germline ends came to 13 bases. The CDR3 is 14 amino acids. CDR3 residues: CASSPPEGSETQYF. The CDR3 DNA reads TGTGCCAGCTCACCCCCCGAGGGTAGTGAGACCCAGTACTTC.

This rearrangement joins TRBV7-9 to TRBJ2-3; possibly TRBD1 for D (7 bases). CDR3 size: 15 residues. Germline lookup yields CDR1 SEHNR and CDR2 FQNEAQ (reference sequence). V lost 3 bases and J 2 bases, leaving 12 bases between the germline ends. The CDR3 nucleotides read TGTGCCAGCAGCTTTGGAGGGGGCCCCACAGATACGCAGTATTTT. It specifies CASSFGGGPTDTQYF.

This chain connects TRBV28 to TRBJ2-5, with 7 bases aligning to TRBD1. The CDR3 sequence is 15 residues long. Germline-derived CDR1 and CDR2 are MDHEN and SYDVKM. Losses at the gene ends were 1 base for V and 4 bases for J; bases not matched to a gene: 6. CDR3 sequence: CASSLYRGQGETQYF. The CDR3 DNA is TGTGCCAGCAGTTTATACAGGGGACAAGGAGAGACCCAGTACTTC. The entire variable domain, with the rest obtained from reference TRBV28 and TRBJ2-5, is as follows: DVKVTQSSRYLVKRTGEKVFLECVQDMDHENMFWYRQDPGLGLRLIYFSYDVKMKEKGDIPEGYSVSREKKERFSLILESASTNQTSMYLCASSLYRGQGETQYFGPGTRLLVL.

This clone has only a few counts. The genes are TRBV15 and TRBJ1-1; 7 nucleotides agree with TRBD1. V lost 6 bases, J lost 11 bases, and 12 bases stayed unmatched. The V gene's germline CDR1 is LNHNV and CDR2 YYDKDF (reference sequence). The CDR3 extends over 13 amino acids. DNA of the CDR3: TGTGCCACCAGGGGCGAACAGGGGATAGACGCTTTCTTT. Protein product: CATRGEQGIDAFF.

This clone was recorded a few times. The V gene is TRBV7-9, the J gene TRBJ1-4; D might be TRBD1 (6 bases). This CDR3 spans 15 amino acids. Germline V lookup: CDR1 SEHNR, CDR2 FQNEAQ (reference sequence). V shed 5 bases and J shed 8 bases, with 18 bases lying between them. The CDR3 here is CASSLTGSGGEKLFF. CDR3 coding DNA: TGTGCCAGCAGCCTTACCGGGTCCGGGGGCGAAAAACTGTTTTTT.

The chain joins TRBV29-1 to TRBJ1-1; D not resolved. The CDR3 contains 12 residues. Germline loops: CDR1 SQVTM, CDR2 ANQGSEA. V was shortened by 5 bases and J by 4 bases, with 11 bases between the two germline ends. CDR3 sequence: CSVLRPGTEAFF. CDR3 bases: TGCAGCGTTCTAAGACCCGGCACTGAAGCTTTCTTT.